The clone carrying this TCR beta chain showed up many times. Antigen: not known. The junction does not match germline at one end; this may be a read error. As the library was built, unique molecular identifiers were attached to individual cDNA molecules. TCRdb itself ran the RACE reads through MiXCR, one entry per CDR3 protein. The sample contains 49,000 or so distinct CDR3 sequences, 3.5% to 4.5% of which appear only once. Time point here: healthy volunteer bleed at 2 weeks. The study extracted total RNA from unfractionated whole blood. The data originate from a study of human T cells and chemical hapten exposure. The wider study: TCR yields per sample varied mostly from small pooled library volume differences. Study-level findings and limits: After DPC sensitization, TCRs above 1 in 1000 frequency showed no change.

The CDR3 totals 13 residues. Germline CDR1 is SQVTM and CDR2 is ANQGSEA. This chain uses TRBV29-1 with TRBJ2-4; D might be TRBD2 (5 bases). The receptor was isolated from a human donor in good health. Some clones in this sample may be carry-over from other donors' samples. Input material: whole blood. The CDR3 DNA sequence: TGCAGCGCTGAAAATGGAGGTGAAAACATTCAGTACTTC. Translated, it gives CSAENGGENIQYF.